This T cell receptor beta chain was sequenced for a study of T cell changes during pregnancy in multiple sclerosis. Data came from immunoSEQ multiplex PCR; TCRdb stores just in-frame clones and leaves some out. The sample holds some 74,000 clones, around nine tenths seen once. This CDR3 is 15 amino acids long. The germline V and J ends were trimmed by 3 bases and 13 bases, with 19 bases remaining between them. The germline V gene has CDR1 LGHNA and CDR2 YSLEER. The genes are TRBV4-3 and TRBJ1-6; D not resolved. The material was peripheral blood, obtained after pregnancy. The TCR sequence derives from a female donor in good health, enrolled as a control in a pregnancy study. CDR3 nucleotides: TGCGCCAGCAGCCATACCGGCGGGGTTACTGGGCCCCTCCACTTT. Translated: CASSHTGGVTGPLHF.